Each of the 28 T cell receptor beta chains below was sequenced from the same sample in a study of regulatory T cells in long-lasting Graves disease. Stated time point: newly diagnosed GD, antithyroid drugs for less than 3 months. Making the TCR library involved RNA that had been extracted from PBMCs. Building the TCR beta libraries relied on iRepertoire HTBI primers, and CDR3 regions underwent Arm-PCR. TCRdb called the multiplex PCR reads again in MiXCR, with one record for every CDR3 protein. The sample shows 420,000 or so distinct CDR3 sequences, approximately 16% of them seen only once. Separately, the same data were catalogued under a study of T cells in Graves' hyperthyroidism and ophthalmopathy.

The sequenced sample was peripheral blood mononuclear cells (PBMCs), obtained at new diagnosis, from a patient treated with antithyroid drugs. Source of these receptors: a woman aged 18-30 years with Graves disease.

This clonotype has a handful of counts. The chain recombines TRBV10-3 with TRBJ2-5; 8 nucleotides line up with TRBD1. This CDR3 has 14 residues. In germline, CDR1 is ENHRY, CDR2 SYGVKD. Trimming took 6 bases from V and 5 from J; bases not matched to a gene: 8. The CDR3 coding sequence is TGTGCCATCAGATCGACAGGGGCTGTGGAGACCCAGTACTTC. It is translated as CAIRSTGAVETQYF.

Ten or more counts support this clonotype. V gene TRBV28 combines with J gene TRBJ1-2; D call uncertain. The ends were cut back, 6 bases at V and 7 bases at J, with 18 bases in the middle. The CDR3 loop spans 14 amino acids. The germline V gene has CDR1 MDHEN and CDR2 SYDVKM. The CDR3 sequence is CASSSRPEASGYTF. CDR3 DNA: TGTGCCAGCAGCTCTAGACCCGAAGCGAGTGGCTACACCTTC.

This clonotype turned up a few times. The chain is built from TRBV29-1 and TRBJ2-3; D is perhaps TRBD1 or TRBD2 (6 bases each). Trimming removed 2 bases from V and 4 bases from J, with 7 bases in between. The CDR3 is made up of 12 amino acids. CDR1 is SQVTM and CDR2 is ANQGSEA in the germline V gene. The CDR3 nucleotides read TGCAGCGTTGAAAGGGGGGCAGATACGCAGTATTTT. Its protein is CSVERGADTQYF.

In this sample, this clonotype turned up a few times. This chain joins TRBV6-1 and TRBJ1-1; D gene uncertain. The V end lost 1 base, the J end lost 0 bases, and 12 bases lay between the germline ends. In germline, CDR1 is MNHNS, CDR2 SASEGT. The CDR3 runs 16 residues. The CDR3 bases are TGTGCCAGCAGTGAAGACCCCACAAACATGAACACTGAAGCTTTCTTT. This encodes CASSEDPTNMNTEAFF.

This clonotype was detected ten times or more. The chain links TRBV6-9 to TRBJ2-1, with a weak D call TRBD1 (6 bases). The CDR3 loop spans 16 amino acids. V lost 4 bases and J lost 0, with 13 bases in between. Germline loops: CDR1 MNHGY, CDR2 SVAAGI. CDR3 DNA: TGTGCCAGCAGTTCAACCGGGACATACTCCTACAATGAGCAGTTCTTC. Its protein product is CASSSTGTYSYNEQFF.

The table lists this clonotype with many counts. Here the CDR3 DNA reads TGTGCCAGCAGCTTAGATACCTACGAGCAGTACTTC. This gives the protein CASSLDTYEQYF. The genes are TRBV5-5 and TRBJ2-7; D is unclear. V was shortened by 2 bases and J by 2 bases, with 5 bases between the two germline ends. Germline CDR1 and CDR2: SGHKS and YYEKEE (reference sequence). The CDR3 is 12 amino acids. Filled out from reference TRBV5-5 and TRBJ2-7, the complete variable domain reads DAGVTQSPTHLIKTRGQQVTLRCSPISGHKSVSWYQQVLGQGPQFIFQYYEKEERGRGNFPDRFSARQFPNYSSELNVNALLLGDSALYLCASSLDTYEQYFGPGTRLTVT.

The chain couples TRBV6-2 or TRBV6-3 to TRBJ2-3, with 7 bases aligning to TRBD2. Per the germline V gene, CDR1 is MNHEY and CDR2 is SVGEGT. The CDR3 has 15 residues. V was pared by 4 bases and J by 0 bases, with 4 bases of the junction left unmatched. In nucleotides, the CDR3 is TGTGCCAGCAGTTTTAGACTAGCCAGCACAGATACGCAGTATTTT. This sequence encodes CASSFRLASTDTQYF.

This clonotype was recorded many times. The V call is TRBV11-2, the J call TRBJ2-3; unclear D gene. From germline, CDR1 is SGHAT and CDR2 FQNNGV. V lost 6 bases and J lost 4, with 11 bases in between. CDR3 length equals 13 residues. The CDR3: CASSVRDSDTQYF. As DNA, the CDR3 is TGTGCCAGCAGTGTAAGGGATTCAGATACGCAGTATTTT.

In the case of this clonotype: One junction end disagrees with the germline gene, perhaps due to a read error. V and J are TRBV12-3 or TRBV12-4 and TRBJ2-2; no clear D. The CDR3 is 15 amino acids. The CDR3 here is CASLSVPLNAGELFF. CDR3 coding DNA: TGTGCCAGCCTGAGTGTGCCGCTGAACGCCGGGGAGCTGTTTTTT.

The chain couples TRBV15 to TRBJ2-5, with TRBD1 matching 8 bases. After removal of 6 bases from V and 1 base from J, the junction contained 4 bases not matched to a gene. This CDR3 is built from 14 residues. CDR1 and CDR2 from the germline V gene are LNHNV and YYDKDF (reference sequence). The CDR3 region is CATSRQGPQETQYF. CDR3 bases: TGTGCCACCAGTCGACAGGGGCCCCAAGAGACCCAGTACTTC.

This clonotype came up a few times. The CDR3 region has the DNA TGTGCCAGCAGCGTAGGGGGAGAGGTAACTGAAGCTTTCTTT. It encodes CASSVGGEVTEAFF. The chain combines TRBV9 with TRBJ1-1, with D unclear. The CDR3 has 14 amino acids. CDR1 SGDLS and CDR2 YYNGEE come from the germline V gene. V lost 0 bases and J 5 bases, leaving 11 bases between the germline ends.

The chain is built from TRBV7-9 and TRBJ2-5, with 9 bases identical to TRBD2. J gave up 5 bases and V 6 bases, and 10 bases lay outside the gene matches. The germline gives CDR1 SEHNR, CDR2 FQNEAQ (reference sequence). The CDR3 runs 15 residues. The CDR3 region has the DNA TGTGCCAGCAGGTTGGGCGGGAGGGCCATGGAGACCCAGTACTTC. It translates to CASRLGGRAMETQYF.

This clonotype was detected many times. Relative to the germline gene, one junction end is altered; a read error may explain this. CDR3 nucleotide sequence: TGCAGTGCCAGAGATTCGGGACGGAACACTGAAGCTTTCTTT. As protein: CSARDSGRNTEAFF. This rearrangement joins TRBV20-1 to TRBJ1-1; TRBD1 is a possible D gene (5 bases). The V gene's germline CDR1 is DFQATT and CDR2 SNEGSKA (reference sequence). The CDR3 spans 14 residues.

On this clonotype itself: Since a much larger clone is just one base distant, this may be a read error. CDR3 bases: TGTGCCAGCAGCGTAAGGACAGGGGCTGTTAATTCACCCCTCCACTTT. As protein: CASSVRTGAVNSPLHF. The chain recombines TRBV2 with TRBJ1-6; 9 bases match TRBD1. The trim removed 6 bases at V and 6 bases at J, leaving 9 bases unmatched. CDR1 and CDR2 from the germline V gene are SNHLY and FYNNEI. CDR3 length: 16 residues.

This clonotype occurred a few times. The chain links TRBV18 to TRBJ2-1; 8 nucleotides agree with TRBD2. The V and J ends lost 3 bases and 8 bases, in that order; junction bases with no gene match: 15. The CDR3 runs to 17 residues. Germline V lookup: CDR1 KGHSH, CDR2 LQKENI. The CDR3 coding sequence is TGTGCCAGCTCACCTATATTTAGCGGGACTCCCCGGTATGAGCAGTTCTTC. Residues: CASSPIFSGTPRYEQFF.

The genes are TRBV19 and TRBJ2-2; D is possibly TRBD1 or TRBD2 (5 bases each). V shed 7 bases and J shed 4 bases, with 25 bases lying between them. The CDR3 sequence is 18 residues long. Looked up from germline, CDR1 is LNHDA and CDR2 is SQIVND (reference sequence). The chain's CDR3 is CASKGKRRITTGTGELFF. The CDR3 coding sequence is TGTGCCAGTAAGGGGAAGCGGAGGATCACCACTGGCACCGGGGAGCTGTTTTTT.

The V gene is TRBV7-2, the J gene TRBJ1-5, with TRBD1 identical over 7 bases. CDR3 length: 14 amino acids. The V gene's germline CDR1 is SGHTA and CDR2 FQGNSA. With V trimmed by 5 bases and J by 4 bases, 5 bases remained unmatched. The CDR3 DNA is TGTGCCAGCAGCAAGACAGGGTCGAATCAGCCCCAGCATTTT. It translates to CASSKTGSNQPQHF.

Here the CDR3 reads CASSCGTGSSYEQYF. CDR3 in DNA: TGTGCCAGCAGCTGCGGGACAGGGAGCTCCTACGAGCAGTACTTC. The V gene is TRBV3-1, the J gene TRBJ2-7; 9 positions match TRBD1. This CDR3 is built from 15 residues. Germline lookup yields CDR1 LGHDT and CDR2 YNNKEL (reference sequence). Trimming at V came to 5 bases and at J to 0 bases, leaving 5 bases not matched to a gene.

This clonotype was counted many times. V is TRBV29-1 and J is TRBJ2-7; 7 nucleotides match TRBD2. V was clipped by 7 bases and J by 1 base; unmatched bases: 7. The germline gives CDR1 SQVTM, CDR2 ANQGSEA. The CDR3 spans 13 residues. The CDR3 region is CSARTSSSYEQYF. The DNA for the CDR3 is TGCAGCGCTCGGACTAGTTCGTCCTACGAGCAGTACTTC.

The chain links TRBV18 to TRBJ2-2; D possibly corresponds to TRBD1 (7 bases). Trimming removed 1 base from V and 0 bases from J, with 12 bases in between. Germline V gene sequence: CDR1 KGHSH, CDR2 LQKENI. The CDR3 spans 17 residues. CDR3 in amino acids: CASSPRGRGANTGELFF. For the CDR3, the DNA is TGTGCCAGCTCACCACGTGGCAGGGGGGCGAACACCGGGGAGCTGTTTTTT.

This clonotype was observed many times. This chain joins TRBV18 and TRBJ1-1; D is perhaps TRBD1 (6 bases). V was clipped by 0 bases and J by 4 bases, with 12 bases between them. CDR3 length: 15 amino acids. Germline assignment: CDR1 KGHSH and CDR2 LQKENI. CDR3 loop: CASSPPQGLGTEAFF. The CDR3 DNA follows: TGTGCCAGCTCACCACCTCAGGGGCTGGGCACTGAAGCTTTCTTT.

This clonotype has only a few counts. The V and J genes are TRBV28 and TRBJ2-5, with D tentatively TRBD1 (5 bases). Trimming removed 3 bases at V and 4 bases at J, with 15 bases between. The germline CDR1 and CDR2 sequences are MDHEN and SYDVKM. This CDR3 spans 15 amino acids. The CDR3 here is CASSFRTPPGETQYF. Written as DNA, the CDR3 is TGTGCCAGCAGTTTCCGGACACCCCCGGGAGAGACCCAGTACTTC.

Only a few counts were recorded for this clonotype. This chain connects TRBV15 to TRBJ1-2; D gene unclear. V was trimmed by 2 bases and J by 5 bases, leaving 12 bases between them. Germline V lookup: CDR1 LNHNV, CDR2 YYDKDF (reference sequence). CDR3 length: 14 residues. CDR3 nucleotides: TGTGCCACCAGCAGACCTTTGGAACCGTATGGCTACACCTTC. Encoded protein: CATSRPLEPYGYTF.

This clonotype was counted at least ten times. The chain has TRBV28 and TRBJ2-1; the D gene is possibly TRBD1 (5 bases). This CDR3 comprises 14 residues. Germline lookup yields CDR1 MDHEN and CDR2 SYDVKM. The ends were cut back, 6 bases at V and 1 base at J, with 10 bases in the middle. For the CDR3, the DNA is TGTGCCAGCAGACCCCAGGGATCCTACAATGAGCAGTTCTTC. This sequence encodes CASRPQGSYNEQFF. Based on the CDR3 plus reference TRBV28 and TRBJ2-1, the full variable domain is DVKVTQSSRYLVKRTGEKVFLECVQDMDHENMFWYRQDPGLGLRLIYFSYDVKMKEKGDIPEGYSVSREKKERFSLILESASTNQTSMYLCASRPQGSYNEQFFGPGTRLTVL.

This clonotype was seen repeatedly, ten times or more. The chain employs TRBV29-1 and TRBJ2-3, with 8 bases identical to TRBD2. V shed 3 bases and J 4 bases; nucleotides not matched to a gene: 3. Per germline, CDR1 SQVTM and CDR2 ANQGSEA. This CDR3 has 13 amino acids. The CDR3 region is CSVEAGGPDTQYF. For the CDR3, the DNA is TGCAGCGTTGAGGCGGGAGGACCAGATACGCAGTATTTT.

The chain has TRBV9 and TRBJ1-3, with D tentatively TRBD1 (5 bases). Trimming removed 4 bases at V and 0 bases at J, with 11 bases between. Germline V gene lookup returns CDR1 SGDLS and CDR2 YYNGEE. CDR3 length: 15 residues. The CDR3 loop reads CASSTSGGSGNTIYF. CDR3 coding DNA: TGTGCCAGCAGCACGAGTGGGGGCTCTGGAAACACCATATATTTT.

V usage is TRBV10-2 and J usage is TRBJ1-1, with 8 bases matching TRBD1. The CDR3 contains 12 residues. The trim removed 1 base at V and 11 bases at J, leaving 3 bases unmatched. The V gene's germline CDR1 is WSHSY and CDR2 SAAADI. As DNA, the CDR3 is TGCGCCAGCAGTGAGTGGCAGGGGGCGGCTTTCTTT. Its translation is CASSEWQGAAFF.

This clonotype was seen a few times. The V and J genes are TRBV20-1 and TRBJ1-4, with TRBD1 matching 8 bases. Trimming at V came to 0 bases and at J to 0 bases, leaving 9 bases not matched to a gene. This CDR3 is 18 amino acids long. Germline CDR1 is DFQATT and CDR2 is SNEGSKA (reference sequence). The DNA for the CDR3 is TGCAGTGCTAGAGATCTTCGACAGGGGACGACAACTAATGAAAAACTGTTTTTT. Its protein is CSARDLRQGTTTNEKLFF.